The next 19 T cell receptor beta chains were all read from a single sample in a study of blood T cell repertoires in COVID-19. Sequenced by immunoSEQ multiplex PCR; TCRdb stores in-frame clones only, minus some. The repertoire holds some 67,000 clones, with roughly 90% as singletons. Sequenced material: peripheral blood. These TCRs come from a woman aged 55 to 70 with acute or convalescent COVID-19.

The rearrangement joins TRBV2 to TRBJ2-7; D is ambiguous. This CDR3 contains 13 residues. CDR1 is SNHLY and CDR2 is FYNNEI in the germline V gene. The CDR3: CASREDWSYEQYV. CDR3 sequence (DNA): TGTGCCAGCAGGGAAGACTGGTCCTACGAGCAGTACGTC.

The V call is TRBV6-5, the J call TRBJ1-6; the D gene is possibly TRBD1 (6 bases). In germline, CDR1 is MNHEY, CDR2 SVGAGI. The CDR3 totals 15 residues. V lost 7 bases and J lost 6, with 16 bases in between. Here the CDR3 DNA reads TGTGCCAGCAAGACTACAGGGACCGTTAATTCACCCCTCCACTTT. Amino acid sequence: CASKTTGTVNSPLHF.

The chain recombines TRBV9 with TRBJ2-7; 8 bases agree with TRBD1. Germline V gives CDR1 SGDLS, CDR2 YYNGEE. CDR3 length: 19 residues. Losses at the gene ends were 4 bases for V and 0 bases for J; bases not matched to a gene: 18. CDR3 DNA: TGTGCCAGCAGCCTCTCCGGGACAGGCATTTTCCCCACCTCCTACGAGCAGTACGTC. Encoded protein: CASSLSGTGIFPTSYEQYV.

The V gene is TRBV28, the J gene TRBJ2-7; D not resolved. V lost 6 bases, J lost 3 bases, and 12 bases lay in between. Germline V gives CDR1 MDHEN, CDR2 SYDVKM. The CDR3 is 13 residues long. The CDR3 coding sequence is TGTGCCAGCAGCGCGTCCCCCTTCTACGAGCAGTACGTC. Its protein product is CASSASPFYEQYV.

The V call is TRBV7-6, the J call TRBJ1-5; D not resolved. This CDR3 is built from 13 residues. CDR1 is SGHVS, CDR2 FNYEAQ, per germline. Trimming shortened V by 4 bases and J by 4 bases, and 8 bases separated the two germline ends. This CDR3 is CASSWLVNQPQHF. In DNA, the CDR3 is TGTGCCAGCAGCTGGCTGGTTAATCAGCCCCAGCATTTT.

A single count supports this clone. V gene TRBV2 combines with J gene TRBJ2-7; 9 nucleotides line up with TRBD2. The CDR3 length is 18 residues. Germline V gene sequence: CDR1 SNHLY, CDR2 FYNNEI. Trimming removed 1 base from V and 7 bases from J; junction bases left unmatched: 17. CDR3 nucleotide sequence: TGTGCCAGCAGTGAAGAGTTGCCGGTAGCGGGAGAGCCCTGGGAGCAGTACGTC. Amino acids: CASSEELPVAGEPWEQYV.

V and J are TRBV9 and TRBJ1-4; D is possibly TRBD1 (5 bases). V lost 4 bases to trimming and J lost 0 bases, with 7 bases between them. There are 14 residues in the CDR3. CDR1 is SGDLS and CDR2 is YYNGEE in the germline V gene. The CDR3 DNA is TGTGCCAGCAGCCCGACAGCAACTAATGAAAAACTGTTTTTT. Protein sequence: CASSPTATNEKLFF.

V gene TRBV6-2 or TRBV6-3 combines with J gene TRBJ2-7; 8 bases align to TRBD2. Germline CDR1 MNHEY, CDR2 SVGEGT. Germline trimming cut 4 bases from V and 3 bases from J; bases unmatched to any gene: 2. The CDR3 consists of 13 residues. CDR3 in amino acids: CASSFSGGYEQYV. The CDR3 DNA reads TGTGCCAGCAGTTTCAGCGGGGGCTACGAGCAGTACGTC.

This CDR3 is CASSHGQFSGANVLTF. Here the CDR3 DNA reads TGTGCCAGCAGCCACGGACAGTTCTCTGGGGCCAACGTCCTGACTTTC. V usage is TRBV7-9 and J usage is TRBJ2-6, with D possibly TRBD1 on 6 matching bases. In germline, CDR1 is SEHNR, CDR2 FQNEAQ (reference sequence). The CDR3 loop spans 16 amino acids. Trimming pared 5 bases from V and 0 bases from J, leaving 11 bases between.

The V and J genes are TRBV7-9 and TRBJ2-6; 10 bases match TRBD1. This CDR3 is 19 amino acids long. Germline CDR1 SEHNR, CDR2 FQNEAQ (reference sequence). Trimming cost V 2 bases and J 0 bases; bases outside gene matches: 7. This CDR3 reads CASSLTWDRGNSGANVLTF. The CDR3 nucleotides are TGTGCCAGCAGCTTAACCTGGGACAGGGGAAACTCTGGGGCCAACGTCCTGACTTTC.

The V call is TRBV29-1, the J call TRBJ1-5, with a tentative D call TRBD1 (6 bases). V was cut by 7 bases and J by 3 bases, with 13 bases left in between. The V gene's germline CDR1 is SQVTM and CDR2 ANQGSEA. The CDR3 has 13 amino acids. CDR3 DNA: TGCAGCGCCGAGACAGGCCCCAATCAGCCCCAGCATTTT. Translation: CSAETGPNQPQHF.

CDR3 DNA: TGCGCCAGCAGCAGGGACGGGGGGAACACTGAAGCTTTCTTT. This codes for CASSRDGGNTEAFF. The rearrangement joins TRBV5-1 to TRBJ1-1, with TRBD1 as a possible D gene (5 bases). The germline gives CDR1 SGHRS, CDR2 YFSETQ. V shed 4 bases and J shed 1 base, with 11 bases lying between them. The CDR3 is 14 amino acids.

In its sample, this clone was seen a few times. This sequence joins TRBV11-2 and TRBJ1-6; 8 bases map to TRBD1. Germline V gene lookup returns CDR1 SGHAT and CDR2 FQNNGV. The ends lost 0 bases at V and 8 bases at J; junction bases unmatched: 3. The CDR3 is 15 amino acids. CDR3 in DNA: TGTGCCAGCAGCTTAGAGACAGGGGCAGATTCACCCCTCCACTTT. Amino acids: CASSLETGADSPLHF. The full variable domain, completed using reference TRBV11-2 and TRBJ1-6, is EAGVAQSPRYKIIEKRQSVAFWCNPISGHATLYWYQQILGQGPKLLIQFQNNGVVDDSQLPKDRFSAERLKGVDSTLKIQPAKLEDSAVYLCASSLETGADSPLHFGNGTRLTVT.

The chain employs TRBV19 and TRBJ1-4; the match to TRBD1 covers 8 bases. The length of the CDR3 is 14 residues. V was pared by 10 bases and J by 0 bases, with 4 bases of the junction left unmatched. Germline CDR1 and CDR2: LNHDA and SQIVND (reference sequence). The CDR3 is CATRGLATNEKLFF. CDR3 nucleotides: TGTGCCACCAGGGGGCTCGCAACTAATGAAAAACTGTTTTTT.

The rearrangement links TRBV5-8 to TRBJ2-1; D perhaps matches TRBD2 (6 bases). The germline V and J ends were trimmed by 5 bases and 0 bases, with 15 bases remaining between them. This CDR3 is 16 amino acids long. Per the germline V gene, CDR1 is SGHTS and CDR2 is YDEGEE. In nucleotides, the CDR3 is TGTGCCAGCAGTCCAGGACTATTGAGCTCCTACAATGAGCAGTTCTTC. Translating gives CASSPGLLSSYNEQFF.

The rearrangement links TRBV5-1 to TRBJ1-1; 9 bases agree with TRBD1. The length of the CDR3 is 15 residues. V was pared by 4 bases and J by 0 bases, with 4 bases of the junction left unmatched. Germline V gene data show CDR1 as SGHRS and CDR2 as YFSETQ. The chain's CDR3 is CASSPWTGVNTEAFF. The CDR3 DNA reads as TGCGCCAGCAGCCCCTGGACAGGGGTGAACACTGAAGCTTTCTTT.

The V call is TRBV19, the J call TRBJ2-1; D possibly corresponds to TRBD1 (6 bases). The CDR3 sequence is 14 residues long. Germline-derived CDR1 and CDR2 are LNHDA and SQIVND (reference sequence). The V end was cut by 1 base, the J end by 4 bases, with 8 bases between. CDR3 region: CASSIATGYNEQFF. CDR3 nucleotides: TGTGCCAGTAGTATAGCTACAGGGTACAATGAGCAGTTCTTC.

The V call is TRBV6-5, the J call TRBJ1-2, with 9 bases fitting TRBD1. CDR1 and CDR2 (germline): MNHEY, SVGAGI. The ends lost 4 bases at V and 5 bases at J; junction bases unmatched: 8. The CDR3 length is 15 residues. The CDR3 sequence is CASSSPGQGSYGYTF. CDR3 bases: TGTGCCAGCAGTTCCCCGGGACAGGGCTCGTATGGCTACACCTTC.

The count of this clone is one. In DNA form, the CDR3 reads TGTGCCAGCAGCCGTACAGGGGGCCCCGCAACTAATGAAAAACTGTTTTTT. Protein product: CASSRTGGPATNEKLFF. The rearrangement links TRBV7-6 to TRBJ1-4; the match to TRBD1 covers 9 bases. CDR3 length equals 17 residues. Trimming at V came to 5 bases and at J to 0 bases, leaving 7 bases not matched to a gene. Germline V gives CDR1 SGHVS, CDR2 FNYEAQ.